The 18 T cell receptor beta chains below come from one sample, sequenced in a study of shared clonotypes between healthy human individuals. Sequencing used immunoSEQ multiplex PCR; TCRdb keeps in-frame clones, though not all of them. The sample consists of about 2 million clones, roughly 94% of them appearing once. Cells designated naive CD8 were CD45RO-negative and were positively selected for CCR7, with terminally differentiated effector memory CD45RA+ cells excluded. The sample was naive CD8+ T cells sorted from blood. The receptors come from a man younger than 35 in good health.

J is TRBJ2-5 and V is TRBV6-5; 7 nucleotides line up with TRBD2. V trimming: 5 bases; J trimming: 0 bases; junction bases outside the gene matches: 3. CDR3 length: 14 residues. Germline-derived CDR1 and CDR2 are MNHEY and SVGAGI. CDR3 sequence reads: CASSARGDQETQYF. The CDR3 bases are TGTGCCAGCAGTGCCCGGGGGGACCAAGAGACCCAGTACTTC.

This clone was seen once. This chain connects TRBV27 to TRBJ2-3, with unresolved D. The CDR3 contains 16 residues. V gave up 6 bases and J gave up 5 bases, with 21 bases separating them. Looked up from germline, CDR1 is MNHEY and CDR2 is SMNVEV (reference sequence). The CDR3 region is CASSLMYQAGVDTQYF. CDR3 sequence (DNA): TGTGCCAGCAGCCTTATGTACCAGGCTGGAGTAGATACGCAGTATTTT.

The chain has TRBV29-1 and TRBJ2-1; 8 bases are a match to TRBD1. The CDR3 consists of 15 residues. Germline V gene sequence: CDR1 SQVTM, CDR2 ANQGSEA. The trim removed 0 bases at V and 4 bases at J, leaving 5 bases unmatched. The CDR3 region is CSVEDRTGGYNEQFF. The CDR3 nucleotides are TGCAGCGTTGAAGATCGTACAGGGGGGTACAATGAGCAGTTCTTC.

V is TRBV27 and J is TRBJ2-7; D is unclear. This CDR3 spans 12 amino acids. V lost 3 bases to trimming and J lost 7 bases, with 10 bases between them. CDR1 MNHEY and CDR2 SMNVEV come from the germline V gene (reference sequence). The CDR3: CASSFNGVEQYF. The CDR3 nucleotides read TGTGCCAGCAGTTTTAATGGGGTTGAGCAGTACTTC.

This clone was detected once. The J gene is TRBJ2-7, the V gene TRBV4-2; D call uncertain. Trimming left V 3 bases short and J 4 bases short, with 10 bases between. CDR3 length equals 13 residues. The V gene's germline CDR1 is LGHNA and CDR2 YNFKEQ. For the CDR3, the DNA is TGTGCCAGCAGCCACCGGCTGGGGTACGAGCAGTACTTC. This gives the protein CASSHRLGYEQYF.

In its sample, this clone was seen once. The chain combines TRBV27 with TRBJ2-1, with unresolved D. Germline-derived CDR1 and CDR2 are MNHEY and SMNVEV (reference sequence). Trimming cost V 3 bases and J 6 bases, with 9 bases left between them. CDR3 length: 13 amino acids. For the CDR3, the DNA is TGTGCCAGCAGTTTCGAGGCATTCAATGAGCAGTTCTTC. Translating gives CASSFEAFNEQFF.

This chain links TRBV2 with TRBJ2-5; TRBD2 might be the D (5 bases). V lost 5 bases to trimming and J lost 3 bases, with 16 bases between them. CDR3 size: 15 residues. Germline V gene sequence: CDR1 SNHLY, CDR2 FYNNEI. In DNA, the CDR3 is TGTGCCAGCAGTAAACGGGGTGGTCAAGAAGAGACCCAGTACTTC. Protein product: CASSKRGGQEETQYF.

The rearrangement links TRBV6-6 to TRBJ2-7; D remains ambiguous. The CDR3 is made up of 13 amino acids. From germline, CDR1 is MNHNY and CDR2 SVGAGI (reference sequence). Trimming took off 0 bases at V and 6 bases at J, with 9 bases between the two ends. CDR3 region: CASSYSNGGEQYF. The DNA for the CDR3 is TGTGCCAGCAGTTACTCGAACGGCGGCGAGCAGTACTTC.

Note on this clone: The same CDR3 also results from other DNA sequences found in this sample. CDR3 amino acids: CASSLNRETQYF. As DNA, the CDR3 is TGTGCCAGCAGCTTAAACCGGGAGACCCAGTACTTC. The V call is TRBV7-9, the J call TRBJ2-5; D is ambiguous. Germline V gene lookup returns CDR1 SEHNR and CDR2 FQNEAQ (reference sequence). The CDR3 length is 12 residues. The V end lost 2 bases, the J end lost 5 bases, and 6 bases lay between the germline ends.

This clone was picked up one time. The junction does not match germline at one end; this may be a read error. The V and J genes are TRBV7-7 and TRBJ2-2; D possibly corresponds to TRBD2 (6 bases). The CDR3 runs to 17 residues. In germline, CDR1 is SSHAT, CDR2 FNYEAQ (reference sequence). In DNA, the CDR3 is TGTGCTAGCAGCTTAGCCGACGGGAGCTGGGGCACCGGGGAGCTGTTTTTT. Translation: CASSLADGSWGTGELFF.

J is TRBJ1-1 and V is TRBV27; D possibly corresponds to TRBD1 (6 bases). From germline, CDR1 is MNHEY and CDR2 SMNVEV (reference sequence). V lost 6 bases and J lost 4, with 15 bases in between. The CDR3 is 14 amino acids. CDR3 protein: CASRVGGGSTEAFF. The CDR3 nucleotides are TGTGCCAGCAGAGTCGGGGGCGGGAGCACTGAAGCTTTCTTT.

The chain combines TRBV6-6 with TRBJ2-7; tentative D call: TRBD1 (6 bases). Germline CDR1 reads MNHNY; CDR2 reads SVGAGI (reference sequence). V was shortened by 6 bases and J by 2 bases, with 14 bases between the two germline ends. The CDR3 spans 14 residues. The CDR3 loop reads CASRVDSKTYEQYF. In DNA form, the CDR3 reads TGTGCCAGCAGGGTGGACAGCAAAACCTACGAGCAGTACTTC.

The chain recombines TRBV27 with TRBJ2-5, with 10 bases matching TRBD2. The CDR3 totals 17 residues. The ends lost 5 bases at V and 1 base at J; junction bases unmatched: 10. CDR1 and CDR2 from the germline V gene are MNHEY and SMNVEV (reference sequence). The CDR3 here is CASSPSWTSGFQETQYF. In DNA form, the CDR3 reads TGTGCCAGCAGTCCATCGTGGACTAGCGGTTTCCAAGAGACCCAGTACTTC.

The V and J genes are TRBV2 and TRBJ2-1, with 12 bases that match TRBD2. This CDR3 spans 14 amino acids. J lost 4 bases, V lost 8 bases, and 3 bases had no gene match. Germline V gene data show CDR1 as SNHLY and CDR2 as FYNNEI. For the CDR3, the DNA is TGTGCCAGCTCTACTAGCGGGAGGTACAATGAGCAGTTCTTC. Its translation is CASSTSGRYNEQFF.

The chain is built from TRBV4-1 and TRBJ2-5; TRBD2 agrees at 12 bases. Germline values: CDR1 MGHRA, CDR2 YSYEKL. Losses at the gene ends were 4 bases for V and 2 bases for J; bases not matched to a gene: 11. CDR3 length: 18 amino acids. The CDR3 is CASSPMYPSGGAQETQYF. For the CDR3, the DNA is TGCGCCAGCAGCCCCATGTACCCTAGCGGGGGGGCTCAAGAGACCCAGTACTTC.

The gene calls are TRBV19 and TRBJ2-7, with 12 bases identical to TRBD2. The CDR3 is made up of 16 amino acids. V was clipped by 1 base and J by 4 bases; unmatched bases: 5. Germline CDR1 is LNHDA and CDR2 is SQIVND (reference sequence). The CDR3 DNA follows: TGTGCCAGTAGTATAGGATGGACTAGCGGGACTTACGAGCAGTACTTC. It codes for CASSIGWTSGTYEQYF.

CDR3 in amino acids: CASSEGLAGLEQFF. The CDR3, as DNA: TGTGCCAGCAGTGAAGGGCTAGCGGGCTTGGAGCAGTTCTTC. The rearrangement uses TRBV2 and TRBJ2-1, with 8 positions matching TRBD2. The V gene's germline CDR1 is SNHLY and CDR2 FYNNEI. This CDR3 is built from 14 residues. Unmatched junction bases numbered 6, after V lost 1 base and J lost 10 bases. Supplemented by reference TRBV2 and TRBJ2-1, the full variable domain reads EPEVTQTPSHQVTQMGQEVILRCVPISNHLYFYWYRQILGQKVEFLVSFYNNEISEKSEIFDDQFSVERPDGSNFTLKIRSTKLEDSAMYFCASSEGLAGLEQFFGPGTRLTVL.

The chain uses TRBV4-3 and TRBJ2-2, with 8 bases lining up with TRBD1. Germline V gene data show CDR1 as LGHNA and CDR2 as YSLEER. This CDR3 is built from 16 residues. V was pared by 2 bases and J by 1 base, with 3 bases of the junction left unmatched. The CDR3 nucleotides read TGCGCCAGCAGCCAACTGACAGGGGTGAACACCGGGGAGCTGTTTTTT. Protein: CASSQLTGVNTGELFF.